The clone carrying this T cell receptor (beta chain) was detected a few times. Antigen specificity is unknown. A read error may account for a junction end that differs from germline. The germline gives CDR1 SEHNR, CDR2 FQNEAQ (reference sequence). This CDR3 comprises 15 residues. This specimen belongs to a study of cytomegalovirus exposure and HLA in healthy donors. Overall study context: Around 80 million unique TCR sequences came from HLA-typed donors in an early release. Most genotyped donors, over 70% of more than 300, had Caucasian-associated genetic ancestry. Study-wide results and caveats: Generally TCR sequences proved uncommon, though certain public TCRs appeared in numerous donors.

The PCR had 60 Vbeta and 13 Jbeta primers. In the original processing: About 11 million shared chains were among the 60 million to 80 million unique TCR beta chains that a later analysis counted. Some clones are missing from TCRdb's copy, which holds only in-frame ones; the method was immunoSEQ multiplex PCR. Clonal size and the V and J genes are those of that table, whereas D and trimming came from the DNA. Among more than 95,000 clones, about 76% were seen once, and the ten largest hold about 3.8%. This chain connects TRBV7-9 to TRBJ1-1; the D is unclear. This TCR was sampled from a young woman in good health and CMV-seronegative. The material sequenced was PBMCs. The CDR3 here is CSSSQVTGMNTEAFF. The CDR3 DNA reads TGTTCCAGCAGCCAGGTGACGGGGATGAACACTGAAGCTTTCTTT.